A single sample gave rise to the 3 T cell receptor beta chains below, sequenced in a study of PD-1 blockade in classical Hodgkin lymphoma. Each patient's relapse followed autologous stem cell transplantation, and brentuximab vedotin exposure varied. This table comes from immunoSEQ multiplex PCR, and its TCRdb copy is limited to in-frame clones, with some not included. Of approximately 99,000 clones in the sample, 81% were seen once. The sequencing used peripheral blood mononuclear cells (PBMCs), collected before the second cycle of nivolumab. The receptors were gathered from a human donor with classical Hodgkin lymphoma.

The genes are TRBV10-3 and TRBJ2-2; TRBD1 matches at 7 bases. This CDR3 region has 16 residues. The V gene's germline CDR1 is ENHRY and CDR2 SYGVKD. The J segment lost 6 bases and the V segment lost 7 bases, leaving 14 bases of the junction unmatched. CDR3 residues: CAIIDRVPRLAGELFF. In nucleotides, the CDR3 is TGTGCCATCATCGACAGGGTGCCGAGGCTGGCCGGGGAGCTGTTTTTT.

This chain links TRBV28 with TRBJ2-7; D possibly corresponds to TRBD1 (6 bases). The germline gives CDR1 MDHEN, CDR2 SYDVKM. V shed 8 bases and J shed 1 base, with 18 bases lying between them. CDR3 length: 15 residues. CDR3 nucleotides: TGTGCCAGCTCTACTCCCGGGACACCATCCTACGAGCAGTACTTC. Translation gives CASSTPGTPSYEQYF.

The J gene is TRBJ2-2, the V gene TRBV19; 12 nucleotides align to TRBD2. CDR3 length equals 16 residues. Germline V gives CDR1 LNHDA, CDR2 SQIVND (reference sequence). After removal of 7 bases from V and 5 bases from J, the junction contained 8 bases not matched to a gene. CDR3 amino acids: CASKVLAGGWTGELFF. The CDR3 nucleotides are TGTGCCAGTAAAGTACTAGCGGGAGGATGGACCGGGGAGCTGTTTTTT.